This is a list of T cell receptor beta chains from one sample in a study of beta chain features in type 1 diabetes. Produced via immunoSEQ multiplex PCR; TCRdb's table is partial and in-frame only. Altogether 140,000 or so clones are present, about 8.7% being singletons, with the ten largest covering approximately 0.68%. Sample: central memory CD4+ T cells from blood. The receptor set was obtained from a man between 18 and 35 years old in good health. The CDR3 runs from the conserved cysteine through the conserved F or W. D genes are given only for firm matches. A row's size may be missing; if present it is once, few, many or a size class.

J gene: TRBJ2-7
V gene: TRBV19
clone size: few
D gene: NA
CDR3 protein: CASSIRTGVYEQYF
CDR3 DNA: TGTGCCAGTAGTATCCGGACTGGGGTCTACGAGCAGTACTTC

J gene: TRBJ2-5
V gene: TRBV15
clone size: NA
D gene: TRBD2
CDR3 protein: CATSSSLRGVRQETQYF
CDR3 DNA: TGTGCCACCAGCAGTTCGTTGCGGGGGGTCCGCCAAGAGACCCAGTACTTC

J gene: TRBJ2-7
V gene: TRBV6-1
clone size: NA
D gene: NA
CDR3 protein: CASSEKPGAPYEQYF
CDR3 DNA: TGTGCCAGCAGTGAAAAGCCAGGGGCCCCCTACGAGCAGTACTTC

J gene: TRBJ2-3
V gene: TRBV7-8
clone size: NA
D gene: TRBD2
CDR3 protein: CASSPAGGAPDTQYF
CDR3 DNA: TGTGCCAGCAGCCCCGCCGGGGGGGCCCCAGATACGCAGTATTTT

J gene: TRBJ2-1
V gene: TRBV7-8
clone size: few
D gene: TRBD2
CDR3 protein: CASSPRGGTSGGSSYNEQFF
CDR3 DNA: TGTGCCAGCAGCCCCCGCGGGGGGACTAGCGGGGGTAGCTCCTACAATGAGCAGTTCTTC

J gene: TRBJ2-2
V gene: TRBV25-1
clone size: few
D gene: TRBD1
CDR3 protein: CASSSGGGTGELFF
CDR3 DNA: TGTGCCAGCAGTTCAGGGGGCGGCACCGGGGAGCTGTTTTTT

J gene: TRBJ1-2
V gene: TRBV4-3
clone size: many
D gene: TRBD1
CDR3 protein: CASSQKERGPYRGYTF
CDR3 DNA: TGCGCCAGCAGCCAAAAAGAGAGGGGGCCCTATCGTGGCTACACCTTC

J gene: TRBJ1-4
V gene: TRBV9
clone size: NA
D gene: TRBD1
CDR3 protein: CASSPRDRRNEKLFF
CDR3 DNA: TGTGCCAGCAGCCCGCGGGACAGGCGAAATGAAAAACTGTTTTTT

J gene: TRBJ2-7
V gene: TRBV6-5
clone size: once
D gene: NA
CDR3 protein: CASTRQFDYEQYF
CDR3 DNA: TGTGCCAGCACCAGACAGTTTGATTACGAGCAGTACTTC

J gene: TRBJ1-2
V gene: TRBV27
clone size: few
D gene: NA
CDR3 protein: CASSLEGKHGYTF
CDR3 DNA: TGTGCCAGCAGTTTAGAGGGAAAGCATGGCTACACCTTC

J gene: TRBJ2-7
V gene: TRBV9
clone size: NA
D gene: TRBD2
CDR3 protein: CASSVATGGTPYEQYF
CDR3 DNA: TGTGCCAGCAGCGTAGCTACGGGGGGTACCCCCTACGAGCAGTACTTC

J gene: TRBJ2-5
V gene: TRBV4-2
clone size: few
D gene: TRBD2
CDR3 protein: CASSPGLAGGAFQETQYF
CDR3 DNA: TGTGCCAGCAGCCCGGGACTAGCGGGGGGGGCCTTCCAAGAGACCCAGTACTTC

J gene: TRBJ1-5
V gene: TRBV28
clone size: few
D gene: NA
CDR3 protein: CASSLHQPQHF
CDR3 DNA: TGTGCCAGCAGTCTACATCAGCCCCAGCATTTT

J gene: TRBJ2-3
V gene: TRBV18
clone size: NA
D gene: TRBD1
CDR3 protein: CASSPPGTGATDTQYF
CDR3 DNA: TGTGCCAGCTCACCACCCGGGACAGGGGCTACAGATACGCAGTATTTT

J gene: TRBJ2-1
V gene: TRBV5-1
clone size: NA
D gene: NA
CDR3 protein: CASSLLTTPWNEQFF
CDR3 DNA: TGCGCCAGCAGCTTGCTGACGACACCTTGGAATGAGCAGTTCTTC

J gene: TRBJ1-1
V gene: TRBV30
clone size: many
D gene: TRBD1
CDR3 protein: CAWSKTGATAFF
CDR3 DNA: TGTGCCTGGAGTAAGACAGGGGCCACGGCTTTCTTT

J gene: TRBJ1-4
V gene: TRBV19
clone size: few
D gene: TRBD1
CDR3 protein: CASSETGGRKLFF
CDR3 DNA: TGTGCCAGTAGTGAGACAGGGGGAAGAAAACTGTTTTTT

J gene: TRBJ2-5
V gene: TRBV6-5
clone size: NA
D gene: NA
CDR3 protein: CASSYRRGPQETQYF
CDR3 DNA: TGTGCCAGCAGTTACAGGCGGGGGCCGCAAGAGACCCAGTACTTC

J gene: TRBJ2-1
V gene: TRBV7-9
clone size: many
D gene: TRBD2
CDR3 protein: CASSRLAGGPEQFF
CDR3 DNA: TGTGCCAGCAGCCGACTAGCGGGGGGGCCTGAGCAGTTCTTC

J gene: TRBJ1-4
V gene: TRBV5-1
clone size: few
D gene: NA
CDR3 protein: CASSLGGLGNEKLFF
CDR3 DNA: TGCGCCAGCAGCTTGGGAGGCCTCGGTAATGAAAAACTGTTTTTT

J gene: TRBJ1-2
V gene: TRBV7-6
clone size: NA
D gene: NA
CDR3 protein: CASSAQGLSGYTF
CDR3 DNA: TGTGCCAGCAGCGCCCAGGGTTTATCTGGCTACACCTTC

J gene: TRBJ2-4
V gene: TRBV28
clone size: NA
D gene: NA
CDR3 protein: CASSSTVLAKNIQYF
CDR3 DNA: TGTGCCAGCAGCTCGACAGTACTAGCCAAAAACATTCAGTACTTC

J gene: TRBJ1-2
V gene: TRBV28
clone size: few
D gene: NA
CDR3 protein: CAVSRGGIYGYTF
CDR3 DNA: TGTGCTGTAAGCAGGGGCGGAATCTATGGCTACACCTTC

J gene: TRBJ1-2
V gene: TRBV4-3
clone size: few
D gene: TRBD1
CDR3 protein: CASSQLDRGHSYGYTF
CDR3 DNA: TGCGCCAGCAGCCAGTTGGACAGGGGGCATAGCTATGGCTACACCTTC

J gene: TRBJ1-6
V gene: TRBV28
clone size: few
D gene: NA
CDR3 protein: CASIPQDRLHNSPLHF
CDR3 DNA: TGTGCCAGCATCCCCCAGGATCGATTACATAATTCACCCCTCCACTTT

J gene: TRBJ1-1
V gene: TRBV11-3
clone size: NA
D gene: NA
CDR3 protein: CASSSGPNTEAFF
CDR3 DNA: TGTGCCAGCAGCTCAGGGCCGAACACTGAAGCTTTCTTT